Below are 2 T cell receptor beta chains sequenced from a single sample in a study of shared clonotypes between healthy human individuals. TCRdb keeps only in-frame clones here, not all; method: immunoSEQ multiplex PCR. Of about 2,100,000 clones in the sample, about 93% were seen once. Terminally differentiated effector memory CD45RA+ cells were excluded by CCR7 positive selection of CD45RO-negative cells. The sequencing sample was made of naive CD8+ T cells from PBMCs. Source of these receptors: a man between 18 and 29 years old in good health. Some clones in this sample may be carry-over from other donors' samples.

The J gene is TRBJ1-4, the V gene TRBV28, with 8 nucleotides matching TRBD1. J lost 8 bases, V lost 2 bases, and 4 bases had no gene match. The CDR3 is 14 residues long. CDR1 MDHEN and CDR2 SYDVKM come from the germline V gene. CDR3 sequence: CASSLQGAEEKLFF. Here the CDR3 DNA reads TGTGCCAGCAGTTTACAGGGGGCAGAAGAAAAACTGTTTTTT.

The chain uses TRBV28 and TRBJ2-7; the match to TRBD2 covers 9 bases. Trimming cost V 2 bases and J 0 bases; bases outside gene matches: 5. Germline CDR1 reads MDHEN; CDR2 reads SYDVKM. The CDR3 is 16 residues long. In DNA, the CDR3 is TGTGCCAGCAGTTTAGGGCTAGCGGGGTACTCCTACGAGCAGTACTTC. Translating gives CASSLGLAGYSYEQYF.